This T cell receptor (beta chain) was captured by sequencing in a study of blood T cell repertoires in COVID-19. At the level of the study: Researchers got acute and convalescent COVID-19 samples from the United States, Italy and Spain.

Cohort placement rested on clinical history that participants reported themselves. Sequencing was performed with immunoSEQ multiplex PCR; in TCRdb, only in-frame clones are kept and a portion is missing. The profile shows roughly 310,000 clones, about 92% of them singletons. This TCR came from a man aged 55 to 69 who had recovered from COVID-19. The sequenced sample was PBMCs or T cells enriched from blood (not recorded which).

The CDR3 reads CASSIVSGESSYEQYF. In DNA form, the CDR3 reads TGTGCCAGCAGCATCGTTAGCGGGGAGAGCTCCTACGAGCAGTACTTC. V usage is TRBV6-4 and J usage is TRBJ2-7; 8 positions match TRBD2. The CDR3 length is 16 residues. V was clipped by 6 bases and J by 0 bases; unmatched bases: 10. From germline, CDR1 is MRHNA and CDR2 SNTAGT.